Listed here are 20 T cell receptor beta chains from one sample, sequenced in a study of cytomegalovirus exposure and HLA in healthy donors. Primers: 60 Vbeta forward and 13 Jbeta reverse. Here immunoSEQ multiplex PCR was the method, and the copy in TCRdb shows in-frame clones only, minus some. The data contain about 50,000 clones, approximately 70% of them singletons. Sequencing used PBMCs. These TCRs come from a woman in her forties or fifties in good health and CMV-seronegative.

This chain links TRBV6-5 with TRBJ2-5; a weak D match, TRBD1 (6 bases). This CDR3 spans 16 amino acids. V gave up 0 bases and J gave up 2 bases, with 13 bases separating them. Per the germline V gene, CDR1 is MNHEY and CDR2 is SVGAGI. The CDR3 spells CASSYSRDTSQETQYF. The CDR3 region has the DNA TGTGCCAGCAGTTACTCCCGGGACACCTCACAAGAGACCCAGTACTTC.

DNA for the CDR3: TGTGCCACCGGACGATATACGGGAGGGCCGGGCACCGGGGAGCTGTTTTTT. Protein product: CATGRYTGGPGTGELFF. The rearrangement joins TRBV27 to TRBJ2-2; TRBD2 agrees at 8 bases. The CDR3 covers 17 residues. V shed 10 bases, J shed 4 bases, and the junction held 17 bases outside the gene matches. CDR1 MNHEY and CDR2 SMNVEV come from the germline V gene (reference sequence).

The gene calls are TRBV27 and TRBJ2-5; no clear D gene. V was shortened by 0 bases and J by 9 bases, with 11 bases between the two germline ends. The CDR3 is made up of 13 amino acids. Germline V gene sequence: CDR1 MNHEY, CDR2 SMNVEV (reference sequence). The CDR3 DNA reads TGTGCCAGCAGTTTATCCCAGGTCGGCTCCCAGTACTTC. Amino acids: CASSLSQVGSQYF.

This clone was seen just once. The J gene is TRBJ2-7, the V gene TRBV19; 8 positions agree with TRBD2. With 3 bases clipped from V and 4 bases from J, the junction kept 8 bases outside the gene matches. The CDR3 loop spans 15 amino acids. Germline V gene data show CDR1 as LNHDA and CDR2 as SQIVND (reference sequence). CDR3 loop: CASSIQAGGVYEQYF. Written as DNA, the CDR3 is TGTGCCAGTAGTATCCAGGCCGGGGGGGTTTACGAGCAGTACTTC.

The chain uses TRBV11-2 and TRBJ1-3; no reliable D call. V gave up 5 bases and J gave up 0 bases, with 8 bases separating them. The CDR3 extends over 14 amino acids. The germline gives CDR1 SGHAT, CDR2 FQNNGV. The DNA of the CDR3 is TGTGCCAGCAGCCCATCTACCTCTGGAAACACCATATATTTT. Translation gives CASSPSTSGNTIYF.

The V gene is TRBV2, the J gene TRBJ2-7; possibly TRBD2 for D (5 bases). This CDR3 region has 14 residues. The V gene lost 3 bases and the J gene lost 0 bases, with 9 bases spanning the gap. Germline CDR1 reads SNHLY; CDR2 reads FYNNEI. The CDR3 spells CASSEGSYSYEQYF. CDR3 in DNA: TGTGCCAGCAGTGAGGGGAGTTACTCCTACGAGCAGTACTTC.

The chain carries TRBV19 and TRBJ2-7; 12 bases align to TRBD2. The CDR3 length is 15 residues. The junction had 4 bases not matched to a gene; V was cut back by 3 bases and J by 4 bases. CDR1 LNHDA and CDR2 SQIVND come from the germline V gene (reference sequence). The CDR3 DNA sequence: TGTGCCAGTAGTATCCGGGGGACTAGCGGGTACGAGCAGTACTTC. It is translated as CASSIRGTSGYEQYF.

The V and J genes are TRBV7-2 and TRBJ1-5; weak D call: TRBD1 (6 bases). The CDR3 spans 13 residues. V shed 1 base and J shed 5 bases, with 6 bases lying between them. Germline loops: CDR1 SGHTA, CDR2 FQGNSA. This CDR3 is CASSLGTDQPQHF. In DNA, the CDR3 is TGTGCCAGCAGCTTAGGGACAGATCAGCCCCAGCATTTT.

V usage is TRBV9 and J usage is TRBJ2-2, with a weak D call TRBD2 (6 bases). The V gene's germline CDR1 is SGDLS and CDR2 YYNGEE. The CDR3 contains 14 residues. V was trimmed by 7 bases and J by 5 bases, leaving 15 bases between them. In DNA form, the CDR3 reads TGTGCCAGCGCCGAGGGACTGACAACCGGGGAGCTGTTTTTT. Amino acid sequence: CASAEGLTTGELFF.

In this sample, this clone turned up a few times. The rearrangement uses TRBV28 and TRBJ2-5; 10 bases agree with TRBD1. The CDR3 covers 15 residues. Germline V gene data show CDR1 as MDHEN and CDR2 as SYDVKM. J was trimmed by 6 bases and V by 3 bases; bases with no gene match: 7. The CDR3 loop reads CASSLRDRGLKTQYF. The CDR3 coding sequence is TGTGCCAGCAGTTTGAGGGACAGGGGACTGAAGACCCAGTACTTC.

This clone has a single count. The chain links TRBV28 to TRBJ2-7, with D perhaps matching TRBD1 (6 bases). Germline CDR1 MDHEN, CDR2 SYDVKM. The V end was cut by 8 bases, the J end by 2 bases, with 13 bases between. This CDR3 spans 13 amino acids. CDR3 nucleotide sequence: TGTGCCAGCGATCAGGGGAACACCTACGAGCAGTACTTC. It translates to CASDQGNTYEQYF.

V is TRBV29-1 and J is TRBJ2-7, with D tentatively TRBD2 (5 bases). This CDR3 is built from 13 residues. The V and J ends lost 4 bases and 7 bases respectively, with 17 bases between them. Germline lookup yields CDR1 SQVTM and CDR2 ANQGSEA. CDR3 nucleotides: TGCAGCGTTGGAGTGGTCAGCCCGGGAGAGCAGTACTTC. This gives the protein CSVGVVSPGEQYF.

As DNA, the CDR3 is TGTGCCAGCAGCTTAAGCGGGAGCGCGGGAGGGACCTCCTACGAGCAGTACTTC. Translated: CASSLSGSAGGTSYEQYF. The chain links TRBV7-3 to TRBJ2-7; 9 nucleotides match TRBD2. V gave up 1 base and J gave up 0 bases; unmatched junction bases: 10. The CDR3 has 18 amino acids. The germline V gene has CDR1 SGHTA and CDR2 FQGTGA.

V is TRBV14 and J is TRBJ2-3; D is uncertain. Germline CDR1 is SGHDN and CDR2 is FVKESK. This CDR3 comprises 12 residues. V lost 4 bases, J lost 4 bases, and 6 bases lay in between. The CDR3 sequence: CASSRRADTQYF. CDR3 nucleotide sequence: TGTGCCAGCAGCCGTCGAGCAGATACGCAGTATTTT.

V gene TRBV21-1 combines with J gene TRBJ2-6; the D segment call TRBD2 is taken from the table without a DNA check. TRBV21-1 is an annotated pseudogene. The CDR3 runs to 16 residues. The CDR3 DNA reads TGTGCCAGCGACGGACTTGCGTGTACTGGGGCCAACGTCCTGACTTTC. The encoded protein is CASDGLACTGANVLTF.

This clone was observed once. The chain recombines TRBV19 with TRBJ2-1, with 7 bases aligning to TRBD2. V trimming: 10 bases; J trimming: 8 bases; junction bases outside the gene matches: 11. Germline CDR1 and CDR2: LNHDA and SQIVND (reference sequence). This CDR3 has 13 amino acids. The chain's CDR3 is CATRGVATDEQFF. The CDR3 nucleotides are TGTGCCACCCGGGGGGTTGCAACAGATGAGCAGTTCTTC.

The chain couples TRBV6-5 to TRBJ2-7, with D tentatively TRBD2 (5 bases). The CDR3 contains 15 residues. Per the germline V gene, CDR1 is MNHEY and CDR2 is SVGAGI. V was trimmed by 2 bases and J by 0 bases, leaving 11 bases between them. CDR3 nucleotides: TGTGCCAGCAGTTACGGAGGTTCCATCTCCTACGAGCAGTACTTC. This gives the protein CASSYGGSISYEQYF.

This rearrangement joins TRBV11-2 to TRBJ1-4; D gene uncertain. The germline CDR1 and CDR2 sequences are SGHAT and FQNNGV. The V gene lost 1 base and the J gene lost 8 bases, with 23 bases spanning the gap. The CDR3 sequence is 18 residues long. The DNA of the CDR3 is TGTGCCAGCAGCTTAGTCCCGTTCAGACGCACGATCGGGGAAAAACTGTTTTTT. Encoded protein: CASSLVPFRRTIGEKLFF.

CDR3 coding DNA: TGTGCCAGCAGCTTGGTGGCAGGGGCCGTATATTTT. Translating gives CASSLVAGAVYF. The rearrangement uses TRBV11-2 and TRBJ1-3; weak D call: TRBD1 (6 bases). This CDR3 is built from 12 residues. CDR1 is SGHAT and CDR2 is FQNNGV in the germline V gene. V lost 3 bases, J lost 14 bases, and 14 bases lay in between.

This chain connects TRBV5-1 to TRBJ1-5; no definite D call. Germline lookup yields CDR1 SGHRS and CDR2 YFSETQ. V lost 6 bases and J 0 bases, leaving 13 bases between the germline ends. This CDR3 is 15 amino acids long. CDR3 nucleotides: TGCGCCAGCAAGGAGGGCGTTTATAGCAATCAGCCCCAGCATTTT. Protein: CASKEGVYSNQPQHF.